The clone carrying this T cell receptor (beta chain) was seen only a few times. This entry belongs to a study of naive and memory T cell subsets. Four PCR rounds used nested alpha and beta constant region primers plus the SP2 primer. TCRdb reprocessed the 5' RACE reads via MiXCR and lists one record per CDR3 protein. The table includes about 48,000 distinct CDR3 sequences, approximately 4.5% detected once. In germline, CDR1 is SGHDT, CDR2 YYEEEE. Deletions cut 5 bases from V and 6 bases from J, with 12 bases between. The CDR3 extends over 13 amino acids. The library had UMIs added by 3' ligation of an oligonucleotide to TCR cDNA.

The sequence was obtained from a female donor in good health. The rearrangement joins TRBV5-6 to TRBJ1-5; possibly TRBD1 for D (5 bases). The CDR3 nucleotides are TGTGCCAGCAGTGACCGCAGGGCTCAGCCCCAGCATTTT. As protein: CASSDRRAQPQHF.